This T cell receptor beta chain stems from a study of blood T cells in healthy people across ages. Whole-study findings and limits: Shifts in expanded clonotypes may have been confounded by donor CMV status, which was unknown.

For the second PCR, which ran for roughly 6 to 12 cycles, a sample-barcoded 5' primer and a J-beta primer mix were used. The template-switch adaptor, which had 12 random nucleotides, put a tag on each cDNA molecule. MiXCR, run by TCRdb on the 5' RACE reads, gives a single entry per CDR3 protein. The sample records about 900,000 distinct CDR3 sequences, less than 80% being singletons. The CDR3 sequence is 15 residues long. In germline, CDR1 is SGHRS, CDR2 YFSETQ. V lost 0 bases and J lost 0, with 10 bases in between. Comments on this clonotype: Its specificity is not known.

Peripheral blood was drawn, around 9.5 milliliters per donor. PBMCs numbering at least 7 million were isolated per sample. The J gene is TRBJ2-7, the V gene TRBV5-1, with D hard to call. Sequencing input: blood. This TCR was recovered from a man aged 25 to 40 in good health. The chain's CDR3 is CASSLVEVSSYEQYF. The CDR3, as DNA: TGCGCCAGCAGCTTGGTTGAGGTTAGCTCCTACGAGCAGTACTTC. Looking up the rest from reference TRBV5-1 and TRBJ2-7 gives the full variable domain: KAGVTQTPRYLIKTRGQQVTLSCSPISGHRSVSWYQQTPGQGLQFLFEYFSETQRNKGNFPGRFSGRQFSNSRSEMNVSTLELGDSALYLCASSLVEVSSYEQYFGPGTRLTVT.